This TCR beta chain was sequenced for a study of CD8+ T cells in alopecia areata. Overall study: A 6-month off-drug phase came after tofacitinib, which had lasted 6 to 18 months. Findings and limits, study-wide: Greater clonality was observed in lesional scalp samples, especially alopecia totalis/universalis, versus normal scalp. Numerous expanded lesional clones remained in scalp and blood during tofacitinib. For baseline CD8+ expansion, any link to response stays uncertain with one nonresponder.

This CDR3 spans 14 amino acids. CDR1 MNHEY and CDR2 SMNVEV come from the germline V gene (reference sequence). V lost 3 bases and J lost 6; bases outside the gene matches: 7. The sample holds a few counts of this clone. No antigen is known for it. It was cDNA, reverse transcribed from extracted RNA, that served as the sequencing template. Measured with immunoSEQ multiplex PCR; TCRdb has only the in-frame clones, and not every one. The table has 95,000 to 100,000 clones, about 58% seen once. As for treatment: oral pan-JAK inhibitor, 5-10 mg twice daily. This clonotype was sampled from a human donor with alopecia areata. The sequencing here drew on CD8+ T cells sorted from blood, taken at week 4, from a patient treated with tofacitinib. This chain connects TRBV27 to TRBJ1-2; 7 bases align to TRBD1. The DNA of the CDR3 is TGTGCCAGCAGTTTTTTGACAGGGTCTCATGGCTACACCTTC. It codes for CASSFLTGSHGYTF.